This TCR beta chain comes out of a study of shared clonotypes between healthy human individuals (dated by TCRdb to 2018 to 2021). For the wider study: The cohort comprised two women and a few men aged 18 to 49 years. Per donor, three plates each were used for CD4 naive and CD4 memory, two for CD8 naive, and one for CD8 memory. The study deeply sequenced blood TCR repertoires of about 5 healthy adults to estimate repertoire size and the extent of clonotype sharing between individuals. To increase sequencing depth and limit assay-specific biases, different laboratories used diverse techniques to prepare libraries and sequence TCR repertoires. Each donor's leukapheresis produced roughly between about 0.8 and 8.9 billion PBMCs. Broader findings and caveats from the paper: Estimated clonotype richness was generally larger for naive than for memory subsets. Based on pairwise subsampling, the degree of clonotype sharing among donors was expected to be affected by sequencing depth. Compared with non-shared clonotypes, the clonotypes found in all four sorted-subset donors had higher generation probabilities. Sampling was restricted to blood, and TCR repertoires in tissue are likely to differ from TCR repertoires in blood. Sharing across a few donors was observed for 4.5% to 6.5% of naive CD4, less than 4% of naive CD8, 2% to 2.5% of memory CD4, and around 0.4% of memory CD8 clonotypes. Incomplete sequencing was indicated by rarefaction of sorted-subset datasets, despite the large sequencing depth. The genetic and exposure-history diversity represented was limited by the small number of donors.

The donors were healthy, HIV-negative adults with no recently reported acute infections or vaccinations. Every donor was a Caucasian adult living in Nashville, Tennessee, USA. CD4+ T cells were enriched by magnetic negative selection; naive cells were then positively selected on CD45RA, and the negative fraction formed the memory subset. Blood was obtained by leukapheresis, after which PBMCs were separated by Ficoll-Histopaque density gradient centrifugation and cryopreserved in liquid nitrogen vapor phase. Analytical flow cytometry was used to check the purity and quantity of every magnetically sorted T cell population. Genomic DNA was isolated from every sorted fraction and measured by UV absorbance on a Nanodrop 2000c. A remark on this clone: Its antigen has not been determined. The sample holds no much larger clone one base away, and base qualities are not on file. The sample carries other DNA sequences with the same CDR3.

Using the deep immunoSEQ assay, multiplex PCR amplified TCR CDR3 regions from genomic DNA. Genomic DNA extracted from each cell subset was distributed evenly over all wells of several immunoSEQ 96-well plates, and each plate served as one replicate. For sorted subsets, each replicate PCR was loaded with about 200 ng genomic DNA, equivalent to 30,000 or so T cell genomes. Purified libraries were quantified with a Qubit 3.0 fluorometer, sized on a Bioanalyzer 2100, and re-quantified with the KAPA Library Quantification kit. Every immunoSEQ 96-well plate was sequenced on a separate single-read 150-cycle Illumina NextSeq 550 flow cell. On the study's bioinformatics: Because the immunoSEQ output held only junctional sequences and lacked quality scores, the filtering could not match the filtering applied to full-length reads. Sequences were annotated with PyIR, a Python wrapper for IgBLAST v1.9, and V/J genes and CDR3 were assigned using IMGT germline references. Reads with weak V/J assignments (E-value above 1e-6), missing CDR3, stop codons, out-of-frame junctions, or ambiguous translated residues were removed. V3J clonotypes were defined as sequences sharing an identical inferred V gene, J gene, and CDR3 amino acid sequence. Percentage overlap between repertoires was computed as shared unique clonotypes divided by the size of the smaller repertoire. RTK rarefaction, the Chao1 estimator, and Recon v2.1 estimates of unobserved clonotypes were used to assess repertoire richness. Generation probabilities were computed with OLGA for all TCRbeta clonotypes obtained by the gDNA method from a handful of donors. Sourced from immuneACCESS, this table was stored by TCRdb with only in-frame sequences that have V and J called. A share of the clones is absent; for the studies checked, an unresolved V gene accounts for under half, and the remainder has no known explanation. The V and J calls and clone size were taken over from that table, and D and trimming were inferred from the DNA. The sample table contains 600,000 to 750,000 clones; only one count was recorded for 72% of them. The leading ten clones occupy under 2% of the sample.

The sample comprised memory CD4+ T cells sorted from blood. Interpreted using the paper, the cell subset or site label stands for: CD45RA-negative fraction. This receptor was obtained from a woman under 40 in good health.

CDR3 region: CSAGGTDTQYF. DNA sequence: TGCAGTGCCGGAGGCACAGATACGCAGTATTTT. In this chain, TRBV20-1 is recombined with TRBJ2-3, with the D gene too uncertain to name. The CDR3 numbers 11 residues from cysteine through phenylalanine. Only the CDR3 part of the read is kept: 33 bases, read in frame from the first base. Between the V and J ends, shortened by 6 bases and 1 base respectively, the junction contains 5 bases. The CDR1 and CDR2 encoded by the germline V gene (reference sequence) are DFQATT and SNEGSKA.